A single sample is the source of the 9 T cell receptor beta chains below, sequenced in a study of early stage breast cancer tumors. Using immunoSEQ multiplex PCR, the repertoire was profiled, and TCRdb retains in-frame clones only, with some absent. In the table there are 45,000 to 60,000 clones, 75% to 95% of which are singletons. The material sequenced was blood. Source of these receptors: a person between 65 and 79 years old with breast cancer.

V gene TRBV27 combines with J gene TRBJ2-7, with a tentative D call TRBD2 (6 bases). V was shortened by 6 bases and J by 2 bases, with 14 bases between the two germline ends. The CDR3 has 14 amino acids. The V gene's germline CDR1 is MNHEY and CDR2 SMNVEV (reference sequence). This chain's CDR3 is CASSPMRGPYEQYF. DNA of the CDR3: TGTGCCAGCAGCCCCATGCGGGGTCCCTACGAGCAGTACTTC.

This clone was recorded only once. This CDR3 is CASSESGRGNTEAFF. For the CDR3, the DNA is TGTGCCAGCAGTGAGTCCGGTAGGGGTAACACTGAAGCTTTCTTT. V usage is TRBV6-1 and J usage is TRBJ1-1; D possibly corresponds to TRBD1 (5 bases). This CDR3 contains 15 residues. Germline V gene data show CDR1 as MNHNS and CDR2 as SASEGT. V lost 3 bases, J lost 2 bases, and 13 bases lay in between.

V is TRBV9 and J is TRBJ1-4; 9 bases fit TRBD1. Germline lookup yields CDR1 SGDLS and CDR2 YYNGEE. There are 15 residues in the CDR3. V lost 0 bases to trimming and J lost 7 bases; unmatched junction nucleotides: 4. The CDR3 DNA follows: TGTGCCAGCAGCGTAGGTGGGACAGGGACTGAAAAACTGTTTTTT. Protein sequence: CASSVGGTGTEKLFF.

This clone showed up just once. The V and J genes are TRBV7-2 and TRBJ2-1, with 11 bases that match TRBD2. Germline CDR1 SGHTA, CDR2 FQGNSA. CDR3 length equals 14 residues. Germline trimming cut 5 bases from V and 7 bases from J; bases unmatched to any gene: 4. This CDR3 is CASSPSGGNNEQFF. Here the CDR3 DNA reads TGTGCCAGCAGCCCTAGCGGGGGGAATAATGAGCAGTTCTTC.

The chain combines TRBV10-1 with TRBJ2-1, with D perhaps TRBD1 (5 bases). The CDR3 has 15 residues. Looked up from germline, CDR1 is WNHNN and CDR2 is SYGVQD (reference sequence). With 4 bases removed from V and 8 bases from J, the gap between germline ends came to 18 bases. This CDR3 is CASSGSGQGLDEQFF. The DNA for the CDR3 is TGCGCCAGCAGTGGGTCAGGGCAGGGCTTGGATGAGCAGTTCTTC.

The CDR3 sequence: CASSYNPFGRDEQYF. CDR3 bases: TGTGCCAGCAGTTACAACCCCTTCGGGAGAGACGAGCAGTACTTC. The chain is built from TRBV6-5 and TRBJ2-7; D is perhaps TRBD2 (6 bases). Per germline, CDR1 MNHEY and CDR2 SVGAGI. V lost 2 bases to trimming and J lost 5 bases, with 16 bases between them. This CDR3 contains 15 residues.

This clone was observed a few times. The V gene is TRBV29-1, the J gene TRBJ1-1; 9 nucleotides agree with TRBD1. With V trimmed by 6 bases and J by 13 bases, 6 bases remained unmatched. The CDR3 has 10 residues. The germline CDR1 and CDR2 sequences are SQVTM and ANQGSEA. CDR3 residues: CSVHRGQSFF. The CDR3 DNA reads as TGCAGCGTCCACAGGGGGCAGAGTTTCTTT.

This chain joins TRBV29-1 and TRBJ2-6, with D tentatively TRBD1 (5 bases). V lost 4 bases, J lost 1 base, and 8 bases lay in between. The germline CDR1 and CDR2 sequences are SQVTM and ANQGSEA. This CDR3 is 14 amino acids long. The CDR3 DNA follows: TGCAGCGTTGCCCCAGGGTCTGGGGCCAACGTCCTGACTTTC. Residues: CSVAPGSGANVLTF.

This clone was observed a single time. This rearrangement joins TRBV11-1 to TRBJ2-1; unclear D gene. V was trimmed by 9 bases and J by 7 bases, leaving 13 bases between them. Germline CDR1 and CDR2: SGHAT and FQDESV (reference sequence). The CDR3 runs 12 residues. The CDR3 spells CARPKTPNEQFF. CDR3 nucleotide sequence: TGTGCCAGACCCAAGACTCCGAATGAGCAGTTCTTC.